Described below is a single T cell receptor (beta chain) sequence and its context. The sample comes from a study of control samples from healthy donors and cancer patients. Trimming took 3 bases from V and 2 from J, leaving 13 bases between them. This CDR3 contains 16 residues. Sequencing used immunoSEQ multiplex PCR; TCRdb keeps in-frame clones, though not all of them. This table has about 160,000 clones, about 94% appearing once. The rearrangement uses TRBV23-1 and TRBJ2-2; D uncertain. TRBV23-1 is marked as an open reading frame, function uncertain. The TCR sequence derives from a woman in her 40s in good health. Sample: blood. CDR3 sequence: CASSQTDRENTGELFF. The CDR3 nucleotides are TGCGCCAGCAGTCAGACCGACCGAGAAAACACCGGGGAGCTGTTTTTT.